These T cell receptor beta chains were read from a single sample in a study of cytomegalovirus exposure and HLA in healthy donors. Method: immunoSEQ multiplex PCR; TCRdb's copy keeps in-frame clones and lacks some. The sample carries roughly 180,000 clones, about four fifths recorded once. The sample comprised PBMCs. All receptors derive from a woman in her 30s in good health and CMV-seropositive. Both conserved end residues are part of each CDR3. A D gene is named only where the DNA matches it firmly. Not every row has a clone size; where given, it reads once, few, many or a size class.

clone size: few; V gene: TRBV25-1; D gene: .; J gene: TRBJ1-2; CDR3 DNA: TGTGCCAGCAGCGCAGCGACTTATGGCTACACCTTC; CDR3 protein: CASSAATYGYTF
clone size: .; V gene: TRBV11-1; D gene: .; J gene: TRBJ1-2; CDR3 DNA: TGTGCCAGCAGCTCGACTTCTAACTATGGCTACACCTTC; CDR3 protein: CASSSTSNYGYTF
clone size: .; V gene: TRBV7-9; D gene: .; J gene: TRBJ1-2; CDR3 DNA: TGTGCCAGCAGCTCACCGATGACAGCTAACTATGGCTACACCTTC; CDR3 protein: CASSSPMTANYGYTF
clone size: .; V gene: TRBV14; D gene: .; J gene: TRBJ2-7; CDR3 DNA: TGTGCCAGCAGCCAAGACATACAGGGCCCGACCTACGAGCAGTACTTC; CDR3 protein: CASSQDIQGPTYEQYF
clone size: .; V gene: TRBV13; D gene: TRBD1; J gene: TRBJ2-1; CDR3 DNA: TGTGCCAGCAGCCAGACAGGGGGCTCCTACAATGAGCAGTTCTTC; CDR3 protein: CASSQTGGSYNEQFF
clone size: few; V gene: TRBV5-4; D gene: TRBD2; J gene: TRBJ2-5; CDR3 DNA: TGTGCCAGCAGCGAGAAGACTAGCAGACAAGAGACCCAGTACTTC; CDR3 protein: CASSEKTSRQETQYF
clone size: .; V gene: TRBV2; D gene: .; J gene: TRBJ1-3; CDR3 DNA: TGTGCCAGCAGTGTAATCGTACAGAAAGCCTCTGGAAACACCATATATTTT; CDR3 protein: CASSVIVQKASGNTIYF
clone size: few; V gene: TRBV5-1; D gene: TRBD1; J gene: TRBJ1-1; CDR3 DNA: TGCGCCAGCAGCTATATCAGGGGGAATTCTGAAGCTTTCTTT; CDR3 protein: CASSYIRGNSEAFF
clone size: .; V gene: TRBV21-1; D gene: .; J gene: TRBJ1-1; CDR3 DNA: TGTGCCAGCAGCAAGAGGGCTGAAGCTTTCTTT; CDR3 protein: CASSKRAEAFF
clone size: .; V gene: TRBV6-5; D gene: .; J gene: TRBJ2-5; CDR3 DNA: TGTGCCAGCAGTCCCCGAGACAGACAAGAGACCCAGTACTTC; CDR3 protein: CASSPRDRQETQYF
clone size: .; V gene: TRBV6-1; D gene: .; J gene: TRBJ2-1; CDR3 DNA: TGTGCCAGCAGTGAGGCATTTCCTTACAATGAGCAGTTCTTC; CDR3 protein: CASSEAFPYNEQFF
clone size: .; V gene: TRBV6-4; D gene: TRBD1; J gene: TRBJ2-7; CDR3 DNA: TGTGCCAGCAGAGACCGGGACAGCTACTCCTACGAGCAGTACTTC; CDR3 protein: CASRDRDSYSYEQYF
clone size: .; V gene: TRBV28; D gene: .; J gene: TRBJ1-1; CDR3 DNA: TGTGCCAGCAGTTTAAGTTGGGTGGGAGAGGATTTCTTT; CDR3 protein: CASSLSWVGEDFF
clone size: .; V gene: TRBV28; D gene: TRBD2; J gene: TRBJ2-2; CDR3 DNA: TGTGCCAGCGCCGCTATACTCTGGGACTACCGGTTCCAGAACACCGGGGAGCTGTTTTTT; CDR3 protein: CASAAILWDYRFQNTGELFF
clone size: .; V gene: TRBV5-5; D gene: .; J gene: TRBJ2-6; CDR3 DNA: TGTGCCAGCAGCTCGAGAACTACCCCCGGGGGAAGCTCTGGGGCCAACGTCCTGACTTTC; CDR3 protein: CASSSRTTPGGSSGANVLTF
clone size: .; V gene: TRBV18; D gene: .; J gene: TRBJ2-3; CDR3 DNA: TGTGCCAGCTCACCCTCCGGGACTCCTAGCACAGATACGCAGTATTTT; CDR3 protein: CASSPSGTPSTDTQYF
clone size: once; V gene: TRBV7-8; D gene: TRBD1; J gene: TRBJ2-1; CDR3 DNA: TGTGCCAGCAGCTTTCAACCGGGACAGGTAAATGAGCAGTTCTTC; CDR3 protein: CASSFQPGQVNEQFF
clone size: .; V gene: TRBV7-9; D gene: .; J gene: TRBJ1-4; CDR3 DNA: TGTGCCAGCAGCTTAGCAGCGACTAATGAAAAACTGTTTTTT; CDR3 protein: CASSLAATNEKLFF
clone size: few; V gene: TRBV6-5; D gene: .; J gene: TRBJ1-3; CDR3 DNA: TGTGCCAGCCAGGACTACTCTGGAAACACCATATATTTT; CDR3 protein: CASQDYSGNTIYF
clone size: .; V gene: TRBV5-1; D gene: TRBD1; J gene: TRBJ2-5; CDR3 DNA: TGCGCCAGCAGCCCTCAAGGTTTGGGACAGGGGTTGACCCAGTACTTC; CDR3 protein: CASSPQGLGQGLTQYF
clone size: .; V gene: TRBV4-1; D gene: .; J gene: TRBJ2-7; CDR3 DNA: TGCGCCAGCAGCCAAGAATCCTCCACTAACCCATCTTACGAGCAGTACTTC; CDR3 protein: CASSQESSTNPSYEQYF
clone size: few; V gene: TRBV28; D gene: .; J gene: TRBJ1-2; CDR3 DNA: TGTGCCAGCAGTGATCACGGGTATGGCTACACCTTC; CDR3 protein: CASSDHGYGYTF
clone size: .; V gene: TRBV6-4; D gene: .; J gene: TRBJ2-1; CDR3 DNA: TGTGCCAGCAGTCTCGAGCGGCTTATGGATGAGCAGTTCTTC; CDR3 protein: CASSLERLMDEQFF
clone size: .; V gene: TRBV5-4; D gene: .; J gene: TRBJ2-7; CDR3 DNA: TGTGCCAGCAGCTTCGGTTACGAGCAGTACTTC; CDR3 protein: CASSFGYEQYF
clone size: few; V gene: TRBV4-3; D gene: .; J gene: TRBJ2-7; CDR3 DNA: TGCGCCAGCAGCCTTAACAGGGCCGGGCCCTACGAGCAGTACTTC; CDR3 protein: CASSLNRAGPYEQYF